What follows is one T cell receptor (beta chain) and its context. This CDR3 contains 22 residues. Trimming took 4 bases from V and 2 from J; bases not matched to a gene: 21. Germline V lookup: CDR1 SGHRS, CDR2 YFSETQ. Measured with immunoSEQ multiplex PCR; TCRdb has only the in-frame clones, and not every one. The sample has almost 85,000 clones, about 97% seen once. This record comes from a study of technical replicates of blood from several donors. The chain combines TRBV5-1 with TRBJ2-3; TRBD2 matches 14 bases. Sequenced input: T cells isolated from PBMCs. This receptor was obtained from a human donor in good health. The CDR3 loop is CASSLWTSGLAGVDRDTDTQYF. CDR3 bases: TGCGCCAGCAGCCTTTGGACCTCGGGACTAGCGGGAGTCGATCGGGACACAGATACGCAGTATTTT.